This TCR beta chain was obtained from a study of OX40 agonist ivuxolimab in advanced cancers. Whole-study context: Ivuxolimab, an agonistic anti-OX40 (CD134) antibody, was given to patients. Patients were infused with ivuxolimab every 2 weeks at 0.01 to 10 mg/kg. Cohort: roughly 79% men, mean age roughly 60, aged about 20 to 85. Study conclusions and caveats: Blood T cells, both CD4+ and CD8+, expanded clonally by week 6 at 0.1 to 3.0 mg/kg.

TCRdb's table, derived via immunoSEQ multiplex PCR, lists solely in-frame clones and lacks some. The data show around 40,000 clones, approximately 83% seen once. Trimming removed 4 bases from V and 1 base from J, with 5 bases in between. The CDR3 length is 13 residues. CDR1 is WSHSY and CDR2 is SAAADI in the germline V gene. Comments on this clone: The antigen remains undetermined. Other DNA sequences within the sample encode an identical CDR3.

The sample consisted of CD4+ or CD8+ T cells sorted from blood, taken in a trial of the OX40 agonist ivuxolimab. The clonotype originates from an adult with an advanced solid tumor such as melanoma, head and neck, liver or kidney cancer. The V gene is TRBV10-2, the J gene TRBJ1-5; D is unresolved. DNA of the CDR3: TGCGCCAGCAGTGGAGGAAGCAATCAGCCCCAGCATTTT. It yields the protein CASSGGSNQPQHF.